The 5 T cell receptor beta chains below come from one sample, sequenced in a study of control samples from healthy donors and cancer patients. Data came from immunoSEQ multiplex PCR; TCRdb stores just in-frame clones and leaves some out. The repertoire includes about 120,000 clones, 87% of them detected once, and more than 1.5% sits in the top ten. The sample consisted of blood. The receptor set was obtained from a man younger than 35 in good health.

The genes are TRBV6-6 and TRBJ2-1; D is ambiguous. Germline V gene data show CDR1 as MNHNY and CDR2 as SVGAGI (reference sequence). Trimming left V 7 bases short and J 0 bases short, with 10 bases between. The CDR3 totals 14 residues. This CDR3 reads CASNQESSYNEQFF. DNA for the CDR3: TGTGCCAGCAATCAGGAAAGCTCCTACAATGAGCAGTTCTTC.

The genes are TRBV29-1 and TRBJ1-1; perhaps TRBD1 as D (5 bases). Per the germline V gene, CDR1 is SQVTM and CDR2 is ANQGSEA. The CDR3 has 13 residues. The V gene lost 3 bases and the J gene lost 1 base, with 9 bases spanning the gap. The CDR3 region is CSVEGPGNTEAFF. Written as DNA, the CDR3 is TGCAGCGTTGAGGGACCTGGGAACACTGAAGCTTTCTTT.

Details on this clone: Other DNA sequences of this sample code for an identical CDR3. The gene calls are TRBV6-5 and TRBJ1-5; D gene unclear. Trimming removed 5 bases at V and 3 bases at J, with 8 bases between. The germline gives CDR1 MNHEY, CDR2 SVGAGI. This CDR3 region has 13 residues. This chain's CDR3 is CASSRYSNQPQHF. In nucleotides, the CDR3 is TGTGCCAGCAGTCGTTATTCCAATCAGCCCCAGCATTTT.

CDR3 sequence: CASSNRTYYGYTF. The CDR3 DNA follows: TGCGCCAGCAGTAACAGGACGTACTATGGCTACACCTTC. The chain carries TRBV10-1 and TRBJ1-2, with D maybe TRBD1 (5 bases). The V end was cut by 5 bases, the J end by 3 bases, with 10 bases between. The germline gives CDR1 WNHNN, CDR2 SYGVQD (reference sequence). The CDR3 spans 13 residues.

The chain is built from TRBV4-3 and TRBJ2-2; TRBD2 might be the D (6 bases). V lost 0 bases and J lost 6, with 20 bases in between. This CDR3 is 18 amino acids long. CDR1 is LGHNA, CDR2 YSLEER, per germline. CDR3 coding DNA: TGCGCCAGCAGCCAAGAAAATGGGATAGCGGTCCCCCCCGGGGAGCTGTTTTTT. This encodes CASSQENGIAVPPGELFF.